A single sample is the source of the 10 T cell receptor beta chains below, sequenced in a study of somatic mutations in cytotoxic T cells in rheumatoid arthritis. Profiled with immunoSEQ multiplex PCR; TCRdb holds only in-frame clones, not every one. The sample holds tens of thousands of clones; about four fifths are singletons and the top ten take roughly 3.2%. Specimen: CD8+ T cells sorted from blood. The source is a man aged 35-49 years in good health.

This clone was seen only once. This chain links TRBV13 with TRBJ1-3; 8 bases agree with TRBD1. After removal of 8 bases from V and 4 bases from J, the junction contained 7 bases not matched to a gene. The CDR3 contains 14 residues. Germline CDR1 reads PRHDT; CDR2 reads FYEKMQ (reference sequence). In nucleotides, the CDR3 is TGTGCCAGCGGACGGGGGACAGGCGGAAACACCATATATTTT. Translating gives CASGRGTGGNTIYF.

This chain links TRBV7-9 with TRBJ2-7; TRBD2 matches 11 bases. Looked up from germline, CDR1 is SEHNR and CDR2 is FQNEAQ (reference sequence). V trimming: 4 bases; J trimming: 2 bases; junction bases outside the gene matches: 4. The CDR3 length is 15 residues. CDR3 in amino acids: CASSSTSGGTYEQYF. The CDR3 bases are TGTGCCAGCAGCTCAACTAGCGGGGGAACCTACGAGCAGTACTTC.

The chain recombines TRBV7-8 with TRBJ1-1, with D perhaps matching TRBD1 (5 bases). The germline gives CDR1 SGHVS, CDR2 FQNEAQ. Trimming took off 2 bases at V and 1 base at J, with 23 bases between the two ends. The CDR3 has 19 residues. CDR3 in DNA: TGTGCCAGCAGCTTACCCCTGGGGTCACAGGCCAGCCCGAACACTGAAGCTTTCTTT. It is translated as CASSLPLGSQASPNTEAFF.

The chain couples TRBV10-3 to TRBJ2-3; D gene uncertain. V gave up 7 bases and J gave up 0 bases, with 14 bases separating them. The CDR3 runs 15 residues. Germline values: CDR1 ENHRY, CDR2 SYGVKD. The CDR3 DNA reads as TGTGCCATCAACGACGAATCCGTTAGCACAGATACGCAGTATTTT. Its protein product is CAINDESVSTDTQYF.

The chain joins TRBV4-3 to TRBJ2-7, with TRBD2 matching over 13 bases. The CDR3 is made up of 15 amino acids. After removal of 4 bases from V and 2 bases from J, the junction contained 2 bases not matched to a gene. The V gene's germline CDR1 is LGHNA and CDR2 YSLEER. CDR3 region: CASSRTSGRAYEQYF. As DNA, the CDR3 is TGCGCCAGCAGCCGCACTAGCGGGAGGGCCTACGAGCAGTACTTC.

The DNA of the CDR3 is TGTGCCAGCAGCTTCCTTGGACAGCGGTACAATGAGCAGTTCTTC. This gives the protein CASSFLGQRYNEQFF. The genes are TRBV11-1 and TRBJ2-1, with a possible D match to TRBD1 (6 bases). The V end lost 3 bases, the J end lost 4 bases, and 13 bases lay between the germline ends. The germline V gene encodes CDR1 SGHAT and CDR2 FQDESV (reference sequence). This CDR3 region has 15 residues.

Written as DNA, the CDR3 is TGTGCCAGCAGTGACGGTGGGGGGCGGAAGCCCCAGCATTTT. Its translation: CASSDGGGRKPQHF. The chain links TRBV6-4 to TRBJ1-5, with a possible D match to TRBD1 (6 bases). The CDR3 runs to 14 residues. Looked up from germline, CDR1 is MRHNA and CDR2 is SNTAGT. Trimming removed 2 bases from V and 8 bases from J, with 13 bases in between.

This rearrangement joins TRBV9 to TRBJ1-4; TRBD1 matches at 7 bases. This CDR3 is 15 amino acids long. Per germline, CDR1 SGDLS and CDR2 YYNGEE. Trimming removed 7 bases from V and 7 bases from J; junction bases left unmatched: 13. The CDR3 DNA sequence: TGTGCCAGCGCCCCAGGGGGGGCGGTGGGTGAAAAACTGTTTTTT. This encodes CASAPGGAVGEKLFF. Filled out from reference TRBV9 and TRBJ1-4, the complete variable domain reads DSGVTQTPKHLITATGQRVTLRCSPRSGDLSVYWYQQSLDQGLQFLIQYYNGEERAKGNILERFSAQQFPDLHSELNLSSLELGDSALYFCASAPGGAVGEKLFFGSGTQLSVL.

The chain combines TRBV30 with TRBJ2-7, with D tentatively TRBD2 (6 bases). V gave up 0 bases and J gave up 2 bases, with 11 bases separating them. Per germline, CDR1 GTSNPN and CDR2 SVGIG (reference sequence). This CDR3 comprises 14 residues. This chain's CDR3 is CAWSVGGAPYEQYF. CDR3 DNA: TGTGCCTGGAGTGTAGGAGGGGCTCCCTACGAGCAGTACTTC.

This rearrangement joins TRBV19 to TRBJ2-7, with D possibly being TRBD1 or TRBD2 (5 bases each). The length of the CDR3 is 13 residues. The germline V gene encodes CDR1 LNHDA and CDR2 SQIVND (reference sequence). Between the trimmed V and J ends, which lost 4 bases and 7 bases, there was a span of 14 bases. The CDR3 DNA reads TGTGCCAGTAGTAGTGGGTCAGGGAGTGAGCAGTACTTC. Encoded protein: CASSSGSGSEQYF.